The table lists the clone carrying this T cell receptor beta chain with many counts. Time point defined: newly diagnosed GD, antithyroid drugs for less than 3 months. The TCR library used RNA extracted from PBMCs. Both iRepertoire HTBI primers and Arm-PCR of CDR3 regions were used to build the TCR beta libraries. TCRdb analysed the multiplex PCR reads with MiXCR anew, one entry per CDR3 protein. Found here are about 500,000 distinct CDR3 sequences, 12% of them singletons; the top ten hold over 7%. The CDR3 has 13 residues. Germline V gene lookup returns CDR1 SNHLY and CDR2 FYNNEI. Trimming at V came to 11 bases and at J to 5 bases, leaving 8 bases not matched to a gene. This record comes from a study of regulatory T cells in long-lasting Graves disease. This sample was also put to use in a study of T cells in Graves' hyperthyroidism and ophthalmopathy. From that study: Hyperthyroidism in the patients, aged 18 to 65, was newly diagnosed and under 2 months in duration. TCR CDR3 underwent first-round RT-PCR with the HTBI primer set.

This rearrangement joins TRBV2 to TRBJ2-1; TRBD2 aligns across 8 bases. Here the sequenced sample was peripheral blood mononuclear cells (PBMCs), taken at new diagnosis, from a patient treated with antithyroid drugs. This TCR was recovered from a woman in her twenties or thirties with Graves disease. The CDR3 DNA reads TGTGCCTGGCGGGAGGTCAGTAACAATGAGCAGTTCTTC. Protein: CAWREVSNNEQFF.